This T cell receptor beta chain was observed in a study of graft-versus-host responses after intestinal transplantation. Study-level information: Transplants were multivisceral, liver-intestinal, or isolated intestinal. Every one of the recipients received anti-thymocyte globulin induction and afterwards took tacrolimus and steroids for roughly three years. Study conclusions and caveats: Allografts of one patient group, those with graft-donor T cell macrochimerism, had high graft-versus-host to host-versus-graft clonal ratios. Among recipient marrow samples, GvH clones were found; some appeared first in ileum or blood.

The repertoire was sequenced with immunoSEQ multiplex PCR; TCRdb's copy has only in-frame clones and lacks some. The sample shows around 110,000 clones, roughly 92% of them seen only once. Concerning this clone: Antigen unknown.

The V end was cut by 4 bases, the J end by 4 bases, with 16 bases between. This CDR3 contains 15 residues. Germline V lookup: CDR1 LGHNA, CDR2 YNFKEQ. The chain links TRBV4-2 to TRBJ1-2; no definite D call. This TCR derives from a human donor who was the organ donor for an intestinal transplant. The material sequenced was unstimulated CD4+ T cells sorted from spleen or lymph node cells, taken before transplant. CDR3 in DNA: TGTGCCAGCAGCCGGGTTGGGGAGGGCTTCTATGGCTACACCTTC. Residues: CASSRVGEGFYGYTF.